The clone carrying this T cell receptor beta chain was seen only a few times. Per the authors' pipeline: Estimation of nucleated cell counts was performed using reference gene primer amplification. The protocol was immunoSEQ multiplex PCR, while the TCRdb copy is restricted to in-frame clones and leaves out a portion. V and J calls and clone size are given by that table; D and trimming were obtained from the DNA. Of about 180,000 clones in the sample, roughly nine tenths are singletons; the top ten hold more than 20%. This specimen comes from a study of blood T cell repertoires in COVID-19. Overall study context: Whether acute or convalescent, the COVID-19 samples came from the United States, Italy and Spain. Sources were T cells, B-cell-depleted T cells, or PBMCs; the material itself was cDNA or gDNA.

The germline V gene encodes CDR1 SGHRS and CDR2 YFSETQ. Trimming stripped 4 bases from V and 1 base from J, with 11 bases between. This CDR3 contains 14 residues. Sample: peripheral blood. This TCR was recovered from a man in his 70s with active or convalescent COVID-19. The chain carries TRBV5-1 and TRBJ1-2; possibly TRBD1 for D (6 bases). The CDR3 region is CASSRGTFNYGYTF. DNA for the CDR3: TGCGCCAGCAGCAGAGGGACATTTAACTATGGCTACACCTTC. Supplemented by reference TRBV5-1 and TRBJ1-2, the full variable domain reads KAGVTQTPRYLIKTRGQQVTLSCSPISGHRSVSWYQQTPGQGLQFLFEYFSETQRNKGNFPGRFSGRQFSNSRSEMNVSTLELGDSALYLCASSRGTFNYGYTFGSGTRLTVV.